These 8 T cell receptor beta chains were sequenced from one sample in a study of blood T cell repertoires in COVID-19 (dated by TCRdb to the early 2020s). To prepare the library, the immunoSEQ multiplex PCR assay was applied. This immuneACCESS table, as held by TCRdb, lists in-frame sequences with V and J called but not all clones. Of the missing ones, under half trace to an unresolved V gene in checked studies; the others have no known cause. Present in this sample are approximately 250,000 clones, 90% of which were seen just once. The ten largest clones take up approximately 4% of the sample. The sequencing input was PBMCs or T cells enriched from blood (not recorded which). These receptors all come from a woman in her thirties with acute COVID-19.

This clone was seen a single time. The V and J genes are TRBV10-3 and TRBJ2-5; the D gene is possibly TRBD2 (7 bases). This CDR3 is built from 16 residues. Trimming shortened V by 2 bases and J by 1 base, and 14 bases separated the two germline ends. Germline V gene sequence: CDR1 ENHRY, CDR2 SYGVKD. The CDR3 reads CAISESGGGVQETQYF. CDR3 bases: TGTGCCATCAGTGAGAGCGGAGGGGGGGTCCAAGAGACCCAGTACTTC.

The chain employs TRBV18 and TRBJ1-5; D call uncertain. Trimming removed 6 bases at V and 5 bases at J, with 17 bases between. Germline CDR1 is KGHSH and CDR2 is LQKENI. The length of the CDR3 is 15 residues. CDR3 protein: CASSQTALGDQPQHF. For the CDR3, the DNA is TGTGCCAGCTCGCAGACGGCCCTTGGAGATCAGCCCCAGCATTTT.

The genes are TRBV6-6 and TRBJ1-5, with D perhaps matching TRBD1 (6 bases). The CDR3 runs 15 residues. The V gene's germline CDR1 is MNHNY and CDR2 SVGAGI (reference sequence). The V and J ends lost 6 bases and 1 base respectively, with 13 bases between them. This chain's CDR3 is CASSHQDRSNQPQHF. The CDR3 DNA reads as TGTGCCAGCAGCCACCAGGACAGAAGCAATCAGCCCCAGCATTTT.

J is TRBJ1-1 and V is TRBV7-9; tentative D call: TRBD1 (6 bases). The V gene lost 2 bases and the J gene lost 1 base, with 14 bases spanning the gap. Germline V gene lookup returns CDR1 SEHNR and CDR2 FQNEAQ (reference sequence). This CDR3 is built from 16 residues. CDR3 sequence: CASSLMTGLGNTEAFF. The CDR3 DNA is TGTGCCAGCAGCTTAATGACAGGCCTGGGGAACACTGAAGCTTTCTTT.

The V gene is TRBV7-9, the J gene TRBJ1-6; tentatively, D is TRBD1 (6 bases). The germline gives CDR1 SEHNR, CDR2 FQNEAQ (reference sequence). V lost 7 bases and J 7 bases, leaving 14 bases between the germline ends. The CDR3 totals 14 residues. In DNA, the CDR3 is TGTGCCAGCACCAGACAGGACGGGAATTCACCCCTCCACTTT. This codes for CASTRQDGNSPLHF.

The J gene is TRBJ1-4, the V gene TRBV4-1, with D perhaps matching TRBD1 (5 bases). The CDR3 contains 17 residues. CDR1 and CDR2 (germline): MGHRA, YSYEKL. The V end lost 0 bases, the J end lost 8 bases, and 19 bases lay between the germline ends. DNA for the CDR3: TGCGCCAGCAGCCAAGATAGGGTTGGAAAGGGGAGGGAAAAACTGTTTTTT. It is translated as CASSQDRVGKGREKLFF.

J is TRBJ1-5 and V is TRBV5-4; D might be TRBD1 (6 bases). V lost 0 bases and J 7 bases, leaving 8 bases between the germline ends. Per the germline V gene, CDR1 is SGHNT and CDR2 is YYREEE (reference sequence). This CDR3 region has 13 residues. The CDR3 bases are TGTGCCAGCAGCTTGGATGGGGGCCAGCCCCAGCATTTT. Translation gives CASSLDGGQPQHF.

The chain is built from TRBV6-5 and TRBJ1-5; unclear D gene. Germline V CDR1 and CDR2: MNHEY, SVGAGI. The CDR3 extends over 13 amino acids. V gave up 4 bases and J gave up 7 bases, with 11 bases separating them. CDR3 nucleotides: TGTGCCAGCAGTTCATCTACCGGGCAGCCCCAGCATTTT. Its protein is CASSSSTGQPQHF.